This T cell receptor beta chain was documented in a study of T cells in Graves' hyperthyroidism and ophthalmopathy (dated by TCRdb to the late 2010s). A note on the overall study: Peripheral blood was collected at initial diagnosis, before any treatment. TCR V-J signatures able to tell the groups apart were searched for in a discovery cohort of 95 or so patients, of whom 43 had Graves' ophthalmopathy and 57 had stable Graves' hyperthyroidism. The study also compared thyroid tissue and blood T-cell repertoires from 6 or 7 Graves' hyperthyroidism patients. The paper describes TCR Vbeta CDR3 sequencing of 130 to 150 peripheral blood samples, made up of 43 ophthalmopathy patients, some 76 hyperthyroidism patients and roughly 17 progressor patients. After blood sampling, hyperthyroidism patients were treated with methimazole at a starting dose of 30 mg daily, and ophthalmopathy patients were treated with high-dose intravenous methylprednisolone. Prospective prediction of ophthalmopathy was tested in an independent validation cohort consisting of fewer than 20 hyperthyroidism patients and over 15 patients who later progressed to ophthalmopathy. The approximately 95 discovery patients were divided at random into training and test sets in a 7:3 ratio. The paper as a whole reports these results and caveats: Ophthalmopathy was separated from stable hyperthyroidism by a 13 V-J signature model, with approximately 90% sensitivity and about 84% specificity obtained in cross-validation and 80%/75% obtained in testing. In validation, progression to ophthalmopathy was predicted by the model with 65% to 71% sensitivity and 72% to 85% specificity, a median of 6.5 months before onset. No statistical method was used to set the sample size in advance, and investigators knew the group allocation. Most expanded thyroid clonotypes (frequency above 0.001) were also found in blood, which suggests that blood repertoires may mirror thyroid immune responses.

Stable Graves' hyperthyroidism was defined as the absence of progression to ophthalmopathy over 18 months of follow-up. Hyperthyroidism patients were aged 18 to 65 years and newly diagnosed, with disease duration of less than 2 months. Any patient with an uncontrolled infection, another autoimmune disease, pregnancy or lactation was excluded. Diagnoses relied on clinical symptoms, serum thyroxine and TRAb, thyroid ultrasound and orbital computed tomography. PBMCs were isolated from 10 ml of fresh peripheral blood by Ficoll-Paque density gradient centrifugation. Total RNA was extracted with Trizol reagent, and quality was checked on an Agilent 2100 Bioanalyzer. From the germline V gene (reference sequence), CDR1 is LNHNV and CDR2 is YYDKDF. The CDR3 contains 14 residues, cysteine and phenylalanine counted. Only CDR3 DNA remains: 42 bases, in frame from the first base. The trim is 1 base for V and 3 bases for J, with a gap of 9 bases between the germline ends.

TCR beta CDR3 regions were amplified from RNA transcripts. The TCR CDR3 was subjected to a first round of RT-PCR using the HTBI primer set and the Qiagen OneStep RT-PCR kit. Libraries were constructed in a second round of multiplex PCR, after which size selection and purification were carried out. The libraries were sequenced on an Illumina HiSeq2000 using paired-end 100 bp reads. Turning to the authors' computational methods: SOAPnuke was used to process the raw data, with reads discarded if the reads contained adapters or uncalled bases, had a mean Phred below 15, or lacked an exact constant-primer or identifier match. High-quality paired reads were merged using COPE v1.2.5, and each unique nucleotide sequence was defined as a clonotype. Clonotypes were aligned to IMGT TRBV, TRBD and TRBJ reference segments using MiTCR v1.1. The analysis was restricted to V-J combinations with a frequency above 0.0001, which together covered 98% to 99.2% of the repertoires. The TCS score was defined as the ratio of F50 (clonal expansion) to E x V (chaos), calculated using BLOSUM62-based TCRdist between CDR3 peptides within each V-J. Welch's t-statistics and random forest reduced 500 to 650 V-J features to about 12, which were used in a naive Bayes classifier (R e1071). The public reads were reprocessed in TCRdb via fastp at Q25 and MiXCR, keeping in-frame beta chains. CDR3 protein duplicates are merged, each entry listing the most common genes and DNA. TCRdb's processing, not the authors' own work, is the source of the V and J calls. The sample data list about 380,000 distinct CDR3 sequences, and about 14% of these were observed just once. The ten top clones hold roughly 11% of the sample.

This clonotype was detected a few times. Its antigen is still unknown. The record has no base qualities; no much larger clone is one base away. The chain employs TRBV15 and TRBJ2-5; the D gene is perhaps TRBD2, on 6 matching bases. The receptor was derived from an older woman with Graves' hyperthyroidism. The sequenced material came from blood. CDR3 region: CATSRGGEEETQYF. DNA sequence: TGTGCCACCAGCAGAGGGGGGGAGGAAGAGACCCAGTACTTC.